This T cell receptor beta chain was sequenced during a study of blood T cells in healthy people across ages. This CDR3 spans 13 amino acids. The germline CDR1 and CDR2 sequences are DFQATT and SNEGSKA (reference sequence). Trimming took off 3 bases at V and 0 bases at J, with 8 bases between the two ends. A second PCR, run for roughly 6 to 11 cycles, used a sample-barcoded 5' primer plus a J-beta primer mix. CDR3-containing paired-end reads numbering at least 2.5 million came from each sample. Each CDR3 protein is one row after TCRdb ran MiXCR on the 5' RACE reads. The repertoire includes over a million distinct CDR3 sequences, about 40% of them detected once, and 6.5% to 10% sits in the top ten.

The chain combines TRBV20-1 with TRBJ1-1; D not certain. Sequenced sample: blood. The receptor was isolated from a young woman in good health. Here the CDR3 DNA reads TGCAGTGCTAGCCTCGGACTGAACACTGAAGCTTTCTTT. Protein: CSASLGLNTEAFF.